Below are 32 T cell receptor beta chains sequenced from a single sample in a study of PD-L1 blockade in urothelial cancer. Assay used: immunoSEQ multiplex PCR; TCRdb lists only in-frame clones, some missing. This repertoire shows 35,000 to 45,000 clones, approximately 80% found once; its top ten account for approximately 3.6%. This specimen consisted of PBMCs, obtained around atezolizumab (anti-PD-L1) treatment. The receptors stem from a man aged 70-80 years with urothelial cancer.

The CDR3 region is CASSSGTTFSTDTQYF. The CDR3 DNA follows: TGTGCCAGCAGCTCCGGGACAACTTTTAGCACAGATACGCAGTATTTT. This rearrangement joins TRBV9 to TRBJ2-3; a possible D gene is TRBD1 (6 bases). The V gene lost 4 bases and the J gene lost 0 bases, with 15 bases spanning the gap. Germline V gene lookup returns CDR1 SGDLS and CDR2 YYNGEE. The CDR3 sequence is 16 residues long.

V gene TRBV19 combines with J gene TRBJ1-2; D might be TRBD1 (6 bases). Trimming removed 5 bases at V and 2 bases at J, with 15 bases between. The CDR3 is made up of 15 amino acids. Germline V gene lookup returns CDR1 LNHDA and CDR2 SQIVND (reference sequence). The CDR3 DNA follows: TGTGCCAGTAGTGTCAACAGGGTTCCGAACTATGGCTACACCTTC. Amino acids: CASSVNRVPNYGYTF.

V gene TRBV7-9 combines with J gene TRBJ2-7; D gene uncertain. The V end lost 2 bases, the J end lost 3 bases, and 2 bases lay between the germline ends. The V gene's germline CDR1 is SEHNR and CDR2 FQNEAQ (reference sequence). The CDR3 length is 11 residues. The CDR3 region is CASSLHYEQYF. The CDR3 nucleotides read TGTGCCAGCAGCTTACACTACGAGCAGTACTTC.

This chain links TRBV7-3 with TRBJ2-3, with D uncertain. The V gene lost 5 bases and the J gene lost 6 bases, with 9 bases spanning the gap. CDR1 is SGHTA and CDR2 is FQGTGA in the germline V gene. This CDR3 has 12 residues. The CDR3 DNA sequence: TGTGCCAGCAGCACCCAAGCTGATACGCAGTATTTT. Translating gives CASSTQADTQYF.

This clone was counted a few times. The rearrangement links TRBV28 to TRBJ1-2, with 7 bases aligning to TRBD1. V shed 6 bases, J shed 9 bases, and the junction held 10 bases outside the gene matches. Germline V gene data show CDR1 as MDHEN and CDR2 as SYDVKM. The CDR3 totals 13 residues. Here the CDR3 reads CASRPHRGQSYTF. The CDR3 nucleotides read TGTGCCAGCAGACCCCACAGGGGCCAGAGCTACACCTTC.

The V gene is TRBV7-8, the J gene TRBJ2-7; 7 bases fit TRBD1. V gave up 4 bases and J gave up 4 bases; unmatched junction bases: 7. Germline lookup yields CDR1 SGHVS and CDR2 FQNEAQ. The CDR3 is made up of 14 amino acids. In nucleotides, the CDR3 is TGTGCCAGCAGCTGGGGGACAGAGAGGTACGAGCAGTACTTC. Its translation is CASSWGTERYEQYF.

The chain combines TRBV2 with TRBJ2-1; 8 bases map to TRBD2. The CDR3 consists of 11 residues. The V segment lost 6 bases and the J segment 11 bases; nucleotides outside the gene matches: 3. Germline V CDR1 and CDR2: SNHLY, FYNNEI. The CDR3, as DNA: TGTGCCAGCAGGGGCGGGGGGAAGCAGTTCTTC. Its translation: CASRGGGKQFF.

The rearrangement joins TRBV5-1 to TRBJ1-2; tentative D call: TRBD1 (5 bases). Germline assignment: CDR1 SGHRS and CDR2 YFSETQ. V shed 0 bases and J shed 3 bases, with 12 bases lying between them. The CDR3 spans 15 residues. DNA for the CDR3: TGCGCCAGCAGCTTGGTCCCAGGGTTGGACTATGGCTACACCTTC. Its translation: CASSLVPGLDYGYTF.

The chain joins TRBV6-5 to TRBJ1-1; TRBD1 might be the D (6 bases). Looked up from germline, CDR1 is MNHEY and CDR2 is SVGAGI. The length of the CDR3 is 15 residues. V lost 4 bases and J lost 5, with 17 bases in between. Written as DNA, the CDR3 is TGTGCCAGCAGTTCCTCGCGGGGGCTGGGGACTGAAGCTTTCTTT. It codes for CASSSSRGLGTEAFF.

This sequence joins TRBV19 and TRBJ1-5; TRBD1 agrees at 10 bases. Losses at the gene ends were 9 bases for V and 5 bases for J; bases not matched to a gene: 10. The CDR3 extends over 15 amino acids. Germline CDR1 LNHDA, CDR2 SQIVND (reference sequence). CDR3 amino acids: CASQGQGNSYQPQHF. For the CDR3, the DNA is TGTGCCAGCCAGGGACAGGGGAATTCGTATCAGCCCCAGCATTTT.

CDR3 sequence reads: CASRVRGEMNTEAFF. CDR3 sequence (DNA): TGCGCCAGCAGAGTCAGGGGAGAAATGAACACTGAAGCTTTCTTT. The chain is built from TRBV5-1 and TRBJ1-1, with D perhaps TRBD1 (6 bases). Germline V gene lookup returns CDR1 SGHRS and CDR2 YFSETQ. The CDR3 extends over 15 amino acids. The germline V and J ends were trimmed by 5 bases and 0 bases, with 14 bases remaining between them. Drawing the rest from reference TRBV5-1 and TRBJ1-1, the complete variable domain is KAGVTQTPRYLIKTRGQQVTLSCSPISGHRSVSWYQQTPGQGLQFLFEYFSETQRNKGNFPGRFSGRQFSNSRSEMNVSTLELGDSALYLCASRVRGEMNTEAFFGQGTRLTVV.

The chain employs TRBV4-3 and TRBJ1-4; 7 bases fit TRBD1. The J segment lost 8 bases and the V segment lost 5 bases, leaving 5 bases of the junction unmatched. The CDR3 has 13 amino acids. The germline V gene encodes CDR1 LGHNA and CDR2 YSLEER. The CDR3 spells CASSTDRAEKLFF. The CDR3 DNA follows: TGCGCCAGCAGCACTGACAGGGCAGAAAAACTGTTTTTT.

The chain recombines TRBV19 with TRBJ2-5; possibly TRBD1 for D (7 bases). V gave up 3 bases and J gave up 4 bases, with 15 bases separating them. The V gene's germline CDR1 is LNHDA and CDR2 SQIVND (reference sequence). The CDR3 spans 15 residues. The CDR3 loop reads CASSIGSGGSETQYF. Written as DNA, the CDR3 is TGTGCCAGTAGTATCGGGTCAGGGGGGTCAGAGACCCAGTACTTC.

J is TRBJ1-5 and V is TRBV7-2; D is possibly TRBD1 (6 bases). The CDR3 spans 15 residues. The germline CDR1 and CDR2 sequences are SGHTA and FQGNSA. V shed 5 bases and J shed 6 bases, with 17 bases lying between them. The CDR3, as DNA: TGTGCCAGCAGCCCTCTACGACAGGCGAGTCAGCCCCAGCATTTT. Encoded protein: CASSPLRQASQPQHF.

The chain is built from TRBV4-1 and TRBJ2-1; D unclear. Trimming pared 0 bases from V and 6 bases from J, leaving 12 bases between. Looked up from germline, CDR1 is MGHRA and CDR2 is YSYEKL. The CDR3 is 15 amino acids. The chain's CDR3 is CASSQDRNSFNEQFF. CDR3 coding DNA: TGCGCCAGCAGCCAAGATCGTAACAGTTTCAATGAGCAGTTCTTC.

The chain employs TRBV27 and TRBJ2-7, with TRBD1 matching over 7 bases. CDR1 MNHEY and CDR2 SMNVEV come from the germline V gene (reference sequence). J gave up 3 bases and V 5 bases, and 7 bases lay outside the gene matches. CDR3 length: 14 residues. CDR3 amino acids: CASSTPGQLYEQYF. The CDR3 DNA reads TGTGCCAGCAGTACTCCGGGACAGCTCTACGAGCAGTACTTC.

With respect to this clone: Germline and junction disagree at one end, which may indicate a read error. V gene TRBV11-3 combines with J gene TRBJ2-1; 8 nucleotides line up with TRBD2. The CDR3 totals 15 residues. CDR1 SGHNT and CDR2 YENEEA come from the germline V gene. The CDR3 loop is CASSFSGGAYHEQFF. CDR3 DNA sequence: TGTGCCAGCAGCTTTTCCGGGGGGGCCTACCATGAGCAGTTCTTC.

The chain combines TRBV14 with TRBJ1-1; D possibly corresponds to TRBD1 (6 bases). V lost 5 bases, J lost 6 bases, and 16 bases lay in between. The CDR3 length is 14 residues. Germline CDR1 is SGHDN and CDR2 is FVKESK. Here the CDR3 reads CASSIRTESAEAFF. The CDR3 DNA sequence: TGTGCCAGCAGCATCCGGACAGAATCGGCTGAAGCTTTCTTT.

This chain uses TRBV27 with TRBJ1-1; 8 nucleotides align to TRBD1. Germline CDR1 reads MNHEY; CDR2 reads SMNVEV (reference sequence). This CDR3 region has 15 residues. The V and J ends lost 4 bases and 0 bases, in that order; junction bases with no gene match: 4. The CDR3 DNA sequence: TGTGCCAGCAGTTCAATACAGGGGGTGAACACTGAAGCTTTCTTT. Its translation: CASSSIQGVNTEAFF.

This chain connects TRBV27 to TRBJ1-5; D gene ambiguous. This CDR3 has 16 amino acids. V lost 0 bases and J lost 5, with 14 bases in between. The germline V gene has CDR1 MNHEY and CDR2 SMNVEV (reference sequence). The CDR3 spells CASSLSWGESDQPQHF. CDR3 sequence (DNA): TGTGCCAGCAGTTTATCGTGGGGAGAAAGTGATCAGCCCCAGCATTTT.

The gene calls are TRBV7-9 and TRBJ2-2, with 8 bases lining up with TRBD1. Germline trimming cut 6 bases from V and 4 bases from J; bases unmatched to any gene: 7. The CDR3 loop spans 15 amino acids. The germline V gene has CDR1 SEHNR and CDR2 FQNEAQ (reference sequence). CDR3 nucleotides: TGTGCCAGCAGGTTCGGACAGGGCGGCACCGGGGAGCTGTTTTTT. It specifies CASRFGQGGTGELFF.

The J gene is TRBJ2-1, the V gene TRBV11-2; 8 nucleotides line up with TRBD1. The germline CDR1 and CDR2 sequences are SGHAT and FQNNGV. The J segment lost 0 bases and the V segment lost 8 bases, leaving 3 bases of the junction unmatched. The CDR3 runs to 14 residues. In DNA, the CDR3 is TGTGCCAGCGACAGGGGAGGCTCCTACAATGAGCAGTTCTTC. Encoded protein: CASDRGGSYNEQFF.

This clone was found once. The chain couples TRBV28 to TRBJ2-1; 11 bases map to TRBD2. The CDR3 is 15 amino acids. J was trimmed by 2 bases and V by 4 bases; bases with no gene match: 1. The germline V gene has CDR1 MDHEN and CDR2 SYDVKM. CDR3 sequence: CASSSSGGTYNEQFF. CDR3 in DNA: TGTGCCAGCAGTTCTAGCGGGGGGACCTACAATGAGCAGTTCTTC.

V is TRBV5-4 and J is TRBJ2-7, with a possible D match to TRBD1 (5 bases). The CDR3 is 11 amino acids. V shed 4 bases and J shed 3 bases, with 5 bases lying between them. Germline CDR1 is SGHNT and CDR2 is YYREEE (reference sequence). CDR3 residues: CASSDSYEQYF. CDR3 sequence (DNA): TGTGCCAGCAGCGACAGCTACGAGCAGTACTTC.

CDR3 sequence reads: CASSHIGTANTEAFF. CDR3 nucleotide sequence: TGCGCCAGCAGCCACATAGGGACAGCGAACACTGAAGCTTTCTTT. V and J are TRBV4-1 and TRBJ1-1; 7 nucleotides agree with TRBD1. Germline values: CDR1 MGHRA, CDR2 YSYEKL. CDR3 length: 15 residues. Losses at the gene ends were 3 bases for V and 1 base for J; bases not matched to a gene: 5.

The J gene is TRBJ1-2, the V gene TRBV9; D unresolved. The CDR3 length is 15 residues. V was clipped by 0 bases and J by 2 bases, with 11 bases between them. Germline V CDR1 and CDR2: SGDLS, YYNGEE. The CDR3 region is CASSVGSTPNYGYTF. CDR3 nucleotide sequence: TGTGCCAGCAGCGTAGGGTCTACCCCCAACTATGGCTACACCTTC.

The gene calls are TRBV7-2 and TRBJ2-7; D might be TRBD2 (6 bases). The germline CDR1 and CDR2 sequences are SGHTA and FQGNSA. This CDR3 spans 13 amino acids. The V end lost 2 bases, the J end lost 5 bases, and 10 bases lay between the germline ends. CDR3 in DNA: TGTGCCAGCAGCTTACACGGGAGAAACGAGCAGTACTTC. Amino acids: CASSLHGRNEQYF.

CDR3 sequence (DNA): TGTGCCAGCACCCCGACTAGCGGGATTGAGACCCAGTACTTC. Protein: CASTPTSGIETQYF. The chain is built from TRBV5-5 and TRBJ2-5; 11 nucleotides match TRBD2. This CDR3 contains 14 residues. CDR1 and CDR2 (germline): SGHKS, YYEKEE (reference sequence). Losses at the gene ends were 6 bases for V and 5 bases for J; bases not matched to a gene: 6.

The V call is TRBV11-2, the J call TRBJ1-2; D is undetermined. V was cut by 0 bases and J by 4 bases, with 9 bases left in between. The CDR3 spans 14 residues. The germline CDR1 and CDR2 sequences are SGHAT and FQNNGV. CDR3 protein: CASSLETGSYGYTF. As DNA, the CDR3 is TGTGCCAGCAGCTTAGAGACGGGGAGCTATGGCTACACCTTC.

As concerns this clone: The same CDR3 also results from other DNA sequences found in this sample. The chain links TRBV18 to TRBJ2-2; 7 bases line up with TRBD2. This CDR3 is built from 15 residues. Trimming took 3 bases from V and 4 from J; bases not matched to a gene: 5. Germline V gene data show CDR1 as KGHSH and CDR2 as LQKENI. CDR3 protein: CASSPGGRSTGELFF. In DNA form, the CDR3 reads TGTGCCAGCTCACCGGGAGGGCGGAGCACCGGGGAGCTGTTTTTT.

This clone was detected a few times. The chain employs TRBV19 and TRBJ1-5; D is ambiguous. This CDR3 is built from 14 residues. Trimming cost V 6 bases and J 5 bases, with 14 bases left between them. CDR1 and CDR2 (germline): LNHDA, SQIVND (reference sequence). For the CDR3, the DNA is TGTGCCAGTAGATACACTGGAGCCGATCAGCCCCAGCATTTT. Its protein is CASRYTGADQPQHF.

The genes are TRBV6-6 and TRBJ1-4, with no clear D. The CDR3 extends over 14 amino acids. V lost 7 bases and J 16 bases, leaving 25 bases between the germline ends. Germline lookup yields CDR1 MNHNY and CDR2 SVGAGI (reference sequence). CDR3 in amino acids: CASIATSRGGIWFF. The DNA of the CDR3 is TGTGCCAGCATTGCGACTTCCCGGGGAGGTATATGGTTTTTT.